The text below deals with one T cell receptor (beta chain). Here immunoSEQ multiplex PCR was the method, and the copy in TCRdb shows in-frame clones only, minus some. Of 190,000 or so clones listed, about 88% are singletons. The entry originates in a study of blood T cell repertoires in COVID-19. Across the whole study: From T cells, B-cell-depleted T cells, or PBMCs came the material, which was cDNA or gDNA.

This CDR3 region has 16 residues. The V gene's germline CDR1 is SGHNT and CDR2 YYREEE (reference sequence). V was pared by 2 bases and J by 1 base, with 12 bases between. The sample consisted of peripheral blood. The receptor's source is a woman in her 30s with active or convalescent COVID-19. V is TRBV5-4 and J is TRBJ2-2, with D possibly matching TRBD1 (6 bases). This CDR3 reads CASSFQTGRNTGELFF. The CDR3 bases are TGTGCCAGCAGCTTCCAGACAGGAAGGAACACCGGGGAGCTGTTTTTT.